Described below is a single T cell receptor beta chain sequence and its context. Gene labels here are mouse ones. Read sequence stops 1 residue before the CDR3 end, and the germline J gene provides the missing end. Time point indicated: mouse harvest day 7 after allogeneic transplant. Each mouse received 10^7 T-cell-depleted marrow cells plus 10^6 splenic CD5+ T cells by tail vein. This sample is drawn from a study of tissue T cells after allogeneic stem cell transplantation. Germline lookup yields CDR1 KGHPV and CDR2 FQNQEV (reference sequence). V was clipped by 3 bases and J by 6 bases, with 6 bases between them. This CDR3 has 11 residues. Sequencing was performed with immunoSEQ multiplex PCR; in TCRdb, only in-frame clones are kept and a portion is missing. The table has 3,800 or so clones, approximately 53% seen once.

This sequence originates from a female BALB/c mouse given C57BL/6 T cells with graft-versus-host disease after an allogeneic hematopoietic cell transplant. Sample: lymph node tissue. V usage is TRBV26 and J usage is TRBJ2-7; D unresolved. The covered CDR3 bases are TGTGCCAGCAGTCTTGACATTGAACAGTAC. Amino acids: CASSLDIEQY. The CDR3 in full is CASSLDIEQYF.